Sequencing of this TCR beta chain was carried out in a study of technical replicates of blood from several donors. The protocol was immunoSEQ multiplex PCR, while the TCRdb copy is restricted to in-frame clones and leaves out a portion. This sample has almost 65,000 clones, with roughly 86% found just once. The CDR3 sequence is 16 residues long. The V gene end was trimmed by 3 bases and the J gene end by 0 bases; junction bases not matched to a gene: 4. Germline CDR1 and CDR2: SGHKS and YYEKEE (reference sequence). The sample consisted of PBMCs. The sequence was collected from a human donor in good health. Some clones in this sample may be carry-over from other donors' samples. This chain links TRBV5-5 with TRBJ1-2, with 11 positions matching TRBD1. Here the CDR3 DNA reads TGTGCCAGCAGCTCTACGGACAGGGGGCCTAACTATGGCTACACCTTC. It codes for CASSSTDRGPNYGYTF.